Shown below are 17 T cell receptor beta chains from a single sample sequenced in a study of CD8+CD57+ T cells in acquired aplastic anemia. Patients included in sequencing had previously demonstrated CD8+CD57+ cell expansion by flow cytometry. The study profiled TCR beta VDJ and CDR3 using genomic DNA as template. TCRdb itself ran the reads through MiXCR, one entry per CDR3 protein. The table shows fewer than 200,000 distinct CDR3 sequences, with about 44% occurring only once. The specimen sequenced was sorted CD4+, CD8+, or CD8+CD57+ T cells (not recorded which) from PBMCs. The origin of the receptors is a human donor with aplastic anemia.

This clonotype was seen ten or more times. The V call is TRBV7-8, the J call TRBJ2-3, with TRBD2 matching 7 bases. The length of the CDR3 is 13 residues. Trimming took 5 bases from V and 6 from J; bases not matched to a gene: 5. Per germline, CDR1 SGHVS and CDR2 FQNEAQ. The CDR3 DNA follows: TGTGCCAGCAGCCGGACTAGTTGGGATACGCAGTATTTT. The encoded protein is CASSRTSWDTQYF. The complete variable domain, with remaining parts taken from reference TRBV7-8 and TRBJ2-3, reads GAGVSQSPRYKVAKRGQDVALRCDPISGHVSLFWYQQALGQGPEFLTYFQNEAQLDKSGLPSDRFFAERPEGSVSTLKIQRTQQEDSAVYLCASSRTSWDTQYFGPGTRLTVL.

The CDR3 here is CASSTDRSYNSPLHF. Here the CDR3 DNA reads TGTGCCAGTAGTACGGACAGGTCCTATAATTCACCCCTCCACTTT. The V and J genes are TRBV19 and TRBJ1-6; the match to TRBD1 covers 7 bases. The ends lost 4 bases at V and 1 base at J; junction bases unmatched: 1. Germline-derived CDR1 and CDR2 are LNHDA and SQIVND (reference sequence). This CDR3 is built from 15 residues.

To note about this clonotype: A read error may account for a junction end that differs from germline. The chain carries TRBV6-1 and TRBJ1-5; D call uncertain. CDR1 and CDR2 (germline): MNHNS, SASEGT. This CDR3 is 15 amino acids long. The CDR3 loop reads CAISGGLHSNQPQHF. As DNA, the CDR3 is TGTGCCATCAGTGGAGGGCTTCACAGTAATCAGCCCCAGCATTTT.

Ten or more counts support this clonotype. The rearrangement links TRBV30 to TRBJ2-7, with D unclear. Trimming shortened V by 3 bases and J by 5 bases, and 17 bases separated the two germline ends. The CDR3 contains 14 residues. Germline lookup yields CDR1 GTSNPN and CDR2 SVGIG (reference sequence). In DNA form, the CDR3 reads TGTGCCTGGAGCAGGAAGGCTGCCCAAGACGAGCAGTACTTC. Amino acid sequence: CAWSRKAAQDEQYF.

This clonotype came up many times. V and J are TRBV14 and TRBJ2-3; the match to TRBD2 covers 7 bases. V gave up 4 bases and J gave up 5 bases; unmatched junction bases: 9. Germline assignment: CDR1 SGHDN and CDR2 FVKESK. CDR3 size: 15 residues. CDR3 DNA sequence: TGTGCCAGCAGCCTAACAGCGGGGCACAGAGATACGCAGTATTTT. Its protein product is CASSLTAGHRDTQYF.

This clonotype showed up many times. V and J are TRBV2 and TRBJ1-1, with unresolved D. The V end was cut by 5 bases, the J end by 5 bases, with 9 bases between. Germline V gene sequence: CDR1 SNHLY, CDR2 FYNNEI. CDR3 length equals 12 residues. The DNA for the CDR3 is TGTGCCAGCAGTCTGAGTCGGACTGAAGCTTTCTTT. This codes for CASSLSRTEAFF. The full variable domain, in which reference TRBV2 and TRBJ1-1 provide the parts outside the CDR3, is EPEVTQTPSHQVTQMGQEVILRCVPISNHLYFYWYRQILGQKVEFLVSFYNNEISEKSEIFDDQFSVERPDGSNFTLKIRSTKLEDSAMYFCASSLSRTEAFFGQGTRLTVV.

The genes are TRBV7-7 and TRBJ2-5, with 14 positions matching TRBD2. The V gene's germline CDR1 is SSHAT and CDR2 FNYEAQ (reference sequence). This CDR3 contains 18 residues. V was clipped by 3 bases and J by 5 bases; unmatched bases: 11. In nucleotides, the CDR3 is TGTGCCAGCAGCTTCTTGGGACTAGCGGGAGCGGGGGAGGAGACCCAGTACTTC. Translation gives CASSFLGLAGAGEETQYF.

The J gene is TRBJ2-7, the V gene TRBV7-9, with D uncertain. The CDR3 is 15 amino acids. CDR1 is SEHNR, CDR2 FQNEAQ, per germline (reference sequence). V lost 3 bases and J 1 base, leaving 13 bases between the germline ends. The CDR3 nucleotides are TGTGCCAGCAGCTTTCCGGCAGCACAGTCCTACGAGCAGTACTTC. Protein sequence: CASSFPAAQSYEQYF.

This chain links TRBV20-1 with TRBJ1-1; 12 nucleotides align to TRBD1. This CDR3 comprises 15 residues. CDR1 is DFQATT, CDR2 SNEGSKA, per germline (reference sequence). Germline trimming cut 5 bases from V and 7 bases from J; bases unmatched to any gene: 11. The CDR3 here is CSADTRDRGQIEAFF. The CDR3 DNA sequence: TGCAGTGCTGATACCCGGGACAGGGGGCAAATTGAAGCTTTCTTT.

The chain joins TRBV7-9 to TRBJ1-2; unclear D gene. The germline gives CDR1 SEHNR, CDR2 FQNEAQ (reference sequence). The V end lost 2 bases, the J end lost 5 bases, and 12 bases lay between the germline ends. The CDR3 is made up of 14 amino acids. CDR3 sequence reads: CASSLLGWGYGYTF. Written as DNA, the CDR3 is TGTGCCAGCAGCTTATTAGGGTGGGGTTATGGCTACACCTTC.

CDR3 sequence reads: CATSDFPNTEAFF. The CDR3, as DNA: TGTGCCACCAGTGATTTCCCAAACACTGAAGCTTTCTTT. This chain links TRBV24-1 with TRBJ1-1, with D unclear. This CDR3 is built from 13 residues. The germline V gene has CDR1 KGHDR and CDR2 SFDVKD. V dropped 1 base and J dropped 2 bases, with 4 bases sitting between them.

In this sample, this clonotype turned up a few times. This may stem from a read error, because a much larger clone lies one nucleotide away. The CDR3, as DNA: TGTGCCGGCAGCGATCACAGGGGGGCGGGGGAGCAGTACTTC. This translates into CAGSDHRGAGEQYF. This chain uses TRBV9 with TRBJ2-7; 8 bases fit TRBD1. The germline V gene has CDR1 SGDLS and CDR2 YYNGEE. The CDR3 extends over 14 amino acids.

Concerning this clonotype itself: One end of the junction varies from germline; a read error may be responsible. DNA for the CDR3: TGTGCCACAGGGACAGGGAATCAGCCCCAGCACTTT. Amino acid sequence: CATGTGNQPQHF. The rearrangement joins TRBV19 to TRBJ1-5, with 9 nucleotides matching TRBD1. Germline CDR1 LNHDA, CDR2 SQIVND (reference sequence). The CDR3 length is 12 residues.

The V and J genes are TRBV20-1 and TRBJ1-6, with D hard to call. V was shortened by 6 bases and J by 9 bases, with 9 bases between the two germline ends. Germline CDR1 and CDR2: DFQATT and SNEGSKA (reference sequence). The CDR3 covers 11 residues. The CDR3 sequence: CSAYSSSPLHF. The CDR3 DNA sequence: TGCAGTGCGTACAGTTCTTCACCCCTCCACTTT.

This clonotype turned up a few times. This chain joins TRBV10-3 and TRBJ1-2; 9 nucleotides align to TRBD1. J gave up 3 bases and V 4 bases, and 9 bases lay outside the gene matches. From germline, CDR1 is ENHRY and CDR2 SYGVKD. This CDR3 comprises 16 residues. The chain's CDR3 is CAISAVGTGIDYGYTF. The CDR3 bases are TGTGCCATCAGTGCAGTAGGGACAGGGATAGACTATGGCTACACCTTC.

This sequence joins TRBV5-6 and TRBJ1-4; D unclear. Trimming removed 5 bases at V and 5 bases at J, with 13 bases between. The germline V gene has CDR1 SGHDT and CDR2 YYEEEE. The CDR3 loop spans 14 amino acids. Here the CDR3 reads CASRLRAQNEKLFF. CDR3 DNA: TGTGCCAGCAGATTAAGGGCCCAAAATGAAAAACTGTTTTTT.

This clonotype was seen only once. This chain joins TRBV29-1 and TRBJ1-1; 7 bases are shared with TRBD1. The CDR3 loop spans 14 amino acids. V lost 7 bases to trimming and J lost 3 bases; unmatched junction nucleotides: 11. Germline V gene sequence: CDR1 SQVTM, CDR2 ANQGSEA. Written as DNA, the CDR3 is TGCAGCGCCAGACAACAGGGGAGTGACACTGAAGCTTTCTTT. This encodes CSARQQGSDTEAFF.